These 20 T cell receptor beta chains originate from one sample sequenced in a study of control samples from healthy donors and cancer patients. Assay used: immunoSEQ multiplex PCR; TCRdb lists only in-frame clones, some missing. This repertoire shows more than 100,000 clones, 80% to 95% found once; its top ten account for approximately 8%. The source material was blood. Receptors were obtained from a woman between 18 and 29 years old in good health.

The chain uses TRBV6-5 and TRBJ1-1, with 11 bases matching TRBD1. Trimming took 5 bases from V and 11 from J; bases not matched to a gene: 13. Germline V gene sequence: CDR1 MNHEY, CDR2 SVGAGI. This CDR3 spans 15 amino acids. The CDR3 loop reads CASSSGGQGGTLAFF. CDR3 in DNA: TGTGCCAGCAGTAGCGGGGGACAGGGGGGGACGTTGGCTTTCTTT.

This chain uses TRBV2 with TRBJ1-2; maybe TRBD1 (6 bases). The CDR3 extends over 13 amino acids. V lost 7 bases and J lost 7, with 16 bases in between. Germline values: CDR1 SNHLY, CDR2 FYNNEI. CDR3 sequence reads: CASNPQGSGGYTF. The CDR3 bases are TGTGCCAGCAACCCACAGGGATCCGGTGGCTACACCTTC.

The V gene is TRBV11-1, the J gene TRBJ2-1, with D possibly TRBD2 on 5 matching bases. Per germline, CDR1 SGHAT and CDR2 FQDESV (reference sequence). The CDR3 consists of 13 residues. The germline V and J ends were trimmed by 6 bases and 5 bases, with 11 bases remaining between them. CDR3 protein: CASRYTRNNEQFF. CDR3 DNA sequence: TGTGCCAGCAGATATACTAGGAACAATGAGCAGTTCTTC.

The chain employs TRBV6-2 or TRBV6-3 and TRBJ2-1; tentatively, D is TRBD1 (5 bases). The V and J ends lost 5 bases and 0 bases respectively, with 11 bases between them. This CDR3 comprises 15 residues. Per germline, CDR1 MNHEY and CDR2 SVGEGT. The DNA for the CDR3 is TGTGCCAGCAGTCCCTACAGGAGCTCCTACAATGAGCAGTTCTTC. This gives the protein CASSPYRSSYNEQFF.

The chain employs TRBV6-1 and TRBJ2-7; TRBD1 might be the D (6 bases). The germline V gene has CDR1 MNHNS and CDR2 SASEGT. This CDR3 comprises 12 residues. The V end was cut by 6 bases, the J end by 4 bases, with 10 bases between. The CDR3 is CASSKRGYEQYF. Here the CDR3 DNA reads TGTGCCAGCAGCAAAAGGGGGTACGAGCAGTACTTC.

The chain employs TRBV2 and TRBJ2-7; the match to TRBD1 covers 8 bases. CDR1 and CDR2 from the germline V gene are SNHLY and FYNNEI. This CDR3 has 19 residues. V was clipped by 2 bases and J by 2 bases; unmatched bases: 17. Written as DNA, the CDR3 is TGTGCCAGCAGTGAAAGACAGGGGCTATTTGAGATACTCCCCTACGAGCAGTACTTC. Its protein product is CASSERQGLFEILPYEQYF.

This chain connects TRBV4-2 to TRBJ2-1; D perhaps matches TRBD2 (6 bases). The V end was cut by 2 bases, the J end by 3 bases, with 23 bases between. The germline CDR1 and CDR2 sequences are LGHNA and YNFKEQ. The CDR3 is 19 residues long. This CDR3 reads CASSQHEGRRGSFYNEQFF. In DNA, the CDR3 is TGTGCCAGCAGCCAACACGAGGGGAGGCGGGGATCATTCTACAATGAGCAGTTCTTC.

CDR3 DNA: TGTGCCTGGAGTGGCGGGGGGGCTTCCGAGCAGTACTTC. As protein: CAWSGGGASEQYF. V is TRBV30 and J is TRBJ2-7; 9 bases are shared with TRBD2. The CDR3 covers 13 residues. V shed 1 base, J shed 6 bases, and the junction held 4 bases outside the gene matches. CDR1 is GTSNPN, CDR2 SVGIG, per germline (reference sequence).

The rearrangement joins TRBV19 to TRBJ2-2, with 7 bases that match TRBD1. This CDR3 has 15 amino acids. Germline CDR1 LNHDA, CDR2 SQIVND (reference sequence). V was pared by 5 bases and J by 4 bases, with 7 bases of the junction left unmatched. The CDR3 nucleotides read TGTGCCAGTAGTCCCGTCAACAGGGGCACCGGGGAGCTGTTTTTT. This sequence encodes CASSPVNRGTGELFF.

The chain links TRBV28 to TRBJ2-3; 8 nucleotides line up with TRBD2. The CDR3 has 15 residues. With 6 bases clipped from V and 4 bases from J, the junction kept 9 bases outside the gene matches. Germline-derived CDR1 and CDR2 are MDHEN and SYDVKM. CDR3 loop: CASRVGGTSADTQYF. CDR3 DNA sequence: TGTGCCAGCAGGGTTGGTGGGACTAGTGCAGATACGCAGTATTTT.

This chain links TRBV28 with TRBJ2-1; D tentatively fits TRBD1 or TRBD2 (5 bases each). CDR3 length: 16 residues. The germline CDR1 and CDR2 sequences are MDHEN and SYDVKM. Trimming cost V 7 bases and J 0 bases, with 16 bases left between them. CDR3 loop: CASTSSSGSSYNEQFF. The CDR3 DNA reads TGTGCCAGCACCTCTTCGTCAGGGAGCTCCTACAATGAGCAGTTCTTC.

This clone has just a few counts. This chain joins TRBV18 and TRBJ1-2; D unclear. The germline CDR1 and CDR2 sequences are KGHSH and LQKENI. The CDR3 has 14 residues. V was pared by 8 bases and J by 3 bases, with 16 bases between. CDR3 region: CASRRDMQDYGYTF. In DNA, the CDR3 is TGTGCCAGCAGGCGCGATATGCAGGACTATGGCTACACCTTC.

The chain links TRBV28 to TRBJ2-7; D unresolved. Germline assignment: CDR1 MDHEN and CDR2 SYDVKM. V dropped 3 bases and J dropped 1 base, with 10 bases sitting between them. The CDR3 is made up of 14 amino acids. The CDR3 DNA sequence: TGTGCCAGCAGTTTTTCGAACTGGTCCTACGAGCAGTACTTC. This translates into CASSFSNWSYEQYF.

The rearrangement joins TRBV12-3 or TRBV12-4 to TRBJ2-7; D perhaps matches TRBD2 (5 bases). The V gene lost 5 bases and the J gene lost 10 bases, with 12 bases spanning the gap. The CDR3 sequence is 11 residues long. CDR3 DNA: TGTGCCAGCAGTCACACCGGGGTTCAGTACTTC. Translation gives CASSHTGVQYF.

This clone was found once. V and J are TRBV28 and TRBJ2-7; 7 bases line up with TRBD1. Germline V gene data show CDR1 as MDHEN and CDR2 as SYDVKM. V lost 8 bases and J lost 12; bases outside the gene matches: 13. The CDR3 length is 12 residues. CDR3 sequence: CASGPLQGPAYF. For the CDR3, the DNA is TGTGCCAGCGGGCCCCTACAGGGGCCGGCGTACTTC.

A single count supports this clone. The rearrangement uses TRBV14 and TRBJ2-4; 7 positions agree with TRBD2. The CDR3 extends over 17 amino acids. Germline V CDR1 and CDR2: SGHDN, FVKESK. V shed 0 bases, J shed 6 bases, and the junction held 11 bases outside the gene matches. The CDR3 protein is CASSQEKTSAGANIQYF. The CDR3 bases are TGTGCCAGCAGCCAAGAAAAGACGAGCGCGGGAGCAAACATTCAGTACTTC.

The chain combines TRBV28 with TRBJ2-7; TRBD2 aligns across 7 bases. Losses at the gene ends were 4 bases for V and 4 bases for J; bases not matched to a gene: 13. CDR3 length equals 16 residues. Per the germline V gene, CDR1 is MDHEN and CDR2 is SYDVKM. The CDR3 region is CASSYTAGDPRYEQYF. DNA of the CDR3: TGTGCCAGCAGTTACACGGCGGGGGATCCTCGTTACGAGCAGTACTTC.

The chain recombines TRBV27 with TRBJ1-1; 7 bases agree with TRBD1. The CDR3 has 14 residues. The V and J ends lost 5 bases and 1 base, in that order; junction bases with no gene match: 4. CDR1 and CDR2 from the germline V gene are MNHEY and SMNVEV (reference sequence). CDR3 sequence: CASSMDRPNTEAFF. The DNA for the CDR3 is TGTGCCAGCAGTATGGACAGGCCGAACACTGAAGCTTTCTTT.

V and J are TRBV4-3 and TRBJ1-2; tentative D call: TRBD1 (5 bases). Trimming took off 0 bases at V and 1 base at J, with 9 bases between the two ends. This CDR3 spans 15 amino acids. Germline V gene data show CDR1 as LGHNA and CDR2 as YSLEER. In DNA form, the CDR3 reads TGCGCCAGCAGCCAAGATACAGGTCTTAACTATGGCTACACCTTC. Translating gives CASSQDTGLNYGYTF.

Here the CDR3 reads CASSPLITSGSVGELFF. The CDR3 bases are TGTGCCAGCTCACCACTTATCACTAGCGGGAGCGTCGGGGAGCTGTTTTTT. The rearrangement links TRBV18 to TRBJ2-2, with TRBD2 matching 11 bases. This CDR3 has 17 amino acids. CDR1 and CDR2 from the germline V gene are KGHSH and LQKENI. The V segment lost 1 base and the J segment 7 bases; nucleotides outside the gene matches: 8. Combining the CDR3 with reference TRBV18 and TRBJ2-2 gives the whole variable domain NAGVMQNPRHLVRRRGQEARLRCSPMKGHSHVYWYRQLPEEGLKFMVYLQKENIIDESGMPKERFSAEFPKEGPSILRIQQVVRGDSAAYFCASSPLITSGSVGELFFGEGSRLTVL.